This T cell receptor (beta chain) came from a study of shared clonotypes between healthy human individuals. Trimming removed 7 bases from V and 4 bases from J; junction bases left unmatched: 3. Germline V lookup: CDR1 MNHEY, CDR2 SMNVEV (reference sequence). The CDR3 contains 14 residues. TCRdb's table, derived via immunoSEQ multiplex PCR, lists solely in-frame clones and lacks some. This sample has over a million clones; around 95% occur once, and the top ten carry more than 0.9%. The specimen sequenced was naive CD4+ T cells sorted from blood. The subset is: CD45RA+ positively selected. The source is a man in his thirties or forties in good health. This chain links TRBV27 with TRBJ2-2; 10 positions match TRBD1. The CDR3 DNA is TGTGCCAGCATCGGGACAGGGGCCACCGGGGAGCTGTTTTTT. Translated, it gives CASIGTGATGELFF.